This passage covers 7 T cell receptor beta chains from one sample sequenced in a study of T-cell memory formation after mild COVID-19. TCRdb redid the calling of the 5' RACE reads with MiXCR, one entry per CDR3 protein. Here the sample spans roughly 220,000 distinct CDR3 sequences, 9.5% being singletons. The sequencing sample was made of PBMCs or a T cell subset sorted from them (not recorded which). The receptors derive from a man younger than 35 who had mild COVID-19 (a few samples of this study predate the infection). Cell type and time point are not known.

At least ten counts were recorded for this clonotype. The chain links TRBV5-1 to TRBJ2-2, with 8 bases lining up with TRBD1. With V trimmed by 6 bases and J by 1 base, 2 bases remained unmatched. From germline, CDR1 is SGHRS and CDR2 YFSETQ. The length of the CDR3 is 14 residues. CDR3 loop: CASNGQGNTGELFF. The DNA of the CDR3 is TGCGCCAGCAACGGACAGGGGAACACCGGGGAGCTGTTTTTT.

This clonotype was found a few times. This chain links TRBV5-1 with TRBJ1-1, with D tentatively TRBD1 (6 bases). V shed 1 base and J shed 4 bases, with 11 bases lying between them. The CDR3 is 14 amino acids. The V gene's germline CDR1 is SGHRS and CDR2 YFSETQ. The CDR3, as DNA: TGCGCCAGCAGCTTGAGGGGGATGGGCACTGAAGCTTTCTTT. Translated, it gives CASSLRGMGTEAFF. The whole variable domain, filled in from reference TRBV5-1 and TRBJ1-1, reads KAGVTQTPRYLIKTRGQQVTLSCSPISGHRSVSWYQQTPGQGLQFLFEYFSETQRNKGNFPGRFSGRQFSNSRSEMNVSTLELGDSALYLCASSLRGMGTEAFFGQGTRLTVV.

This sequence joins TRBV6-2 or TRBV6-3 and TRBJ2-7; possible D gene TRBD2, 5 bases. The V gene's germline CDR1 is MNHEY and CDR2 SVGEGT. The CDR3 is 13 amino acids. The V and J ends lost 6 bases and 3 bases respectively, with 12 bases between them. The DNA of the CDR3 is TGTGCCAGCAGCACCGGGGTAGGCTACGAGCAGTACTTC. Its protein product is CASSTGVGYEQYF.

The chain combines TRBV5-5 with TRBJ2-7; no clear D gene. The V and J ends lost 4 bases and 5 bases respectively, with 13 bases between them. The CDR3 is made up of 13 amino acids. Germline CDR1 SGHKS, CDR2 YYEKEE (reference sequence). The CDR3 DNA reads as TGTGCCAGCAGCCGTATCTCTGGGGACGAGCAGTACGTC. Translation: CASSRISGDEQYV.

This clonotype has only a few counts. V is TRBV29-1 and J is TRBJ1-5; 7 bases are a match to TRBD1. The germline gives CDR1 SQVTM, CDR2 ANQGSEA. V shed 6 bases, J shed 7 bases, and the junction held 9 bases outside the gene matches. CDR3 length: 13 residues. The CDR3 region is CSVATGERQPQHF. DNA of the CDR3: TGCAGCGTGGCAACAGGGGAGAGACAGCCCCAGCATTTT.

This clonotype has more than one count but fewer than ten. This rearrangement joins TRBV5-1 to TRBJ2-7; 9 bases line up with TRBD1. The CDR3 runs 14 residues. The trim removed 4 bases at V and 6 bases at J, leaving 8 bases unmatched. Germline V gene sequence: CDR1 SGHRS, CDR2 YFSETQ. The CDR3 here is CASSTGQGSGEQYV. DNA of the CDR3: TGCGCCAGCAGCACGGGACAGGGAAGTGGCGAGCAGTACGTC.

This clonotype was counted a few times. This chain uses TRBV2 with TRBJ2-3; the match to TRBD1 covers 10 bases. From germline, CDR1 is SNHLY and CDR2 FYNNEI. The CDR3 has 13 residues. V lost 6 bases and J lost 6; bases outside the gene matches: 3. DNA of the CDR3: TGTGCCAGCAGCGGGACAGGGGACGATACGCAGTATTTT. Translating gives CASSGTGDDTQYF.